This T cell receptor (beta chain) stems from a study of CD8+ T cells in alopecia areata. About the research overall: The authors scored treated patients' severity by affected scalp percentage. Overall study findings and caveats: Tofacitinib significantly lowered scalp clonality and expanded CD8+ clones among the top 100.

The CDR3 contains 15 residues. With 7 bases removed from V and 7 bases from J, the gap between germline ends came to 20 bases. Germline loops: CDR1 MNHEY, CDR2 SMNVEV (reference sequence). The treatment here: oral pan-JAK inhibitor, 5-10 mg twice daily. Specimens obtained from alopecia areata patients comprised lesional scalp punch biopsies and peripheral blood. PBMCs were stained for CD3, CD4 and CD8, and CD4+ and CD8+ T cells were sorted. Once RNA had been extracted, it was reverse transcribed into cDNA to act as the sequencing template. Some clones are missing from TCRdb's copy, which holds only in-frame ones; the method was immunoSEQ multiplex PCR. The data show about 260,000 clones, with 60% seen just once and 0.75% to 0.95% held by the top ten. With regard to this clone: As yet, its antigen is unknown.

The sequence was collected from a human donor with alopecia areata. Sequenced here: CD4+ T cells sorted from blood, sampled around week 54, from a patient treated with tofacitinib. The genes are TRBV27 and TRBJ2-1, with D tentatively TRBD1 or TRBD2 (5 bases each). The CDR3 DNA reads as TGTGCCAGCATCCCACCGGGACGGGGTGGGAATGAGCAGTTCTTC. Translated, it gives CASIPPGRGGNEQFF.